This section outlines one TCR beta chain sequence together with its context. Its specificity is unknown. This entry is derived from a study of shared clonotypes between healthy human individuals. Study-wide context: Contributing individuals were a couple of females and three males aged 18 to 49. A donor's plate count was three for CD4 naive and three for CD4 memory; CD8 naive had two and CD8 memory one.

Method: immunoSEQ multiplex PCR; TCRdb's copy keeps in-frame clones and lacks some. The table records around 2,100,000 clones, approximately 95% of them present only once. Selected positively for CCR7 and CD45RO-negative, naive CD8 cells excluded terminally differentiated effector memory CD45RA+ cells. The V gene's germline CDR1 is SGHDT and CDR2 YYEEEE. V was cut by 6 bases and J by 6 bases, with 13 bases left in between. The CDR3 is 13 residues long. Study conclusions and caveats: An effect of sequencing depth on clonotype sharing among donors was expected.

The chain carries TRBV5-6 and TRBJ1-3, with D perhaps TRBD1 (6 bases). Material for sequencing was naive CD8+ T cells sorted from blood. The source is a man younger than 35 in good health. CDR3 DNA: TGTGCCAGCATCTCGACAGGTGAAAACACCATATATTTT. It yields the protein CASISTGENTIYF.